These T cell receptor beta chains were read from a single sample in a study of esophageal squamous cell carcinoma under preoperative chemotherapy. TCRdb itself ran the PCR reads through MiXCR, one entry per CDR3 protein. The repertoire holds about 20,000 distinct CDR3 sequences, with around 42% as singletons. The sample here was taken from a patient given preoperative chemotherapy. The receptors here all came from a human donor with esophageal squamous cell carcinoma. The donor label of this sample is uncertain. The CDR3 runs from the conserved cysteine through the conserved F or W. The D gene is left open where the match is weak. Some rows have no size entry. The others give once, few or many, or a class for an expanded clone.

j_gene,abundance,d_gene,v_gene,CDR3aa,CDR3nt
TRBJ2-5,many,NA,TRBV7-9,CASSLNDEQYF,TGTGCCAGCAGCTTAAATGATGAGCAGTACTTC
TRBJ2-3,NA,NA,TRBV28,CASSLAGSHTDTQYF,TGTGCCAGCAGTTTGGCCGGGAGTCACACAGATACGCAGTATTTT
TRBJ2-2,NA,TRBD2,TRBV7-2,CASTHREAGCTGALFF,TGTGCCAGCACGCACCGGGAGGCTGGGTGCACCGGGGCGCTGTTTTTT
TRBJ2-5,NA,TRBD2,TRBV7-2,CASSQVGGGGGRDKETQYF,TGTGCCAGCAGCCAAGTCGGGGGGGGCGGGGGCCGAGACAAAGAGACCCAGTACTTC
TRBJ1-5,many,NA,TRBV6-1,CASSERQGGSNQPQHF,TGTGCCAGCAGTGAACGCCAGGGTGGGAGCAATCAGCCCCAGCATTTT
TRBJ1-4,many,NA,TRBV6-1,CASSPRSNEKLFF,TGTGCCAGCAGTCCTAGGTCGAATGAAAAACTGTTTTTT
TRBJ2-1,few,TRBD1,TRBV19,CASSKTGGLYEQFF,TGTGCCAGTAGTAAGACAGGGGGCCTCTATGAGCAGTTCTTC
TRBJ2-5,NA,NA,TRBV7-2,CASRGRRGGGTDTQYF,TGTGCCAGCAGGGGACGACGGGGCGGGGGCACAGATACCCAGTACTTC
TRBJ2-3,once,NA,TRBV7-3,CARGAGGGEKETQYF,TGTGCCAGGGGGGCTGGGGGCGGGGAGAAAGAGACGCAGTATTTT
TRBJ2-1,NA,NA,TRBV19,CASSISREQFF,TGTGCCAGTAGTATTAGCCGGGAGCAGTTCTTC
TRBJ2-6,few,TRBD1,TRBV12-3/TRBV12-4,CASKGAAPSGANVLTF,TGTGCCAGCAAGGGGGCAGCCCCCTCTGGGGCCAACGTCCTGACTTTC
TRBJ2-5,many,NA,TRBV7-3,CASSLQGMETQYF,TGTGCCAGCAGCTTACAGGGTATGGAGACCCAGTACTTC
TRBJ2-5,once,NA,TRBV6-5,CASSYSIGVAVKETQYF,TGTGCCAGCAGTTACTCGATTGGAGTAGCGGTGAAAGAGACCCAGTACTTC
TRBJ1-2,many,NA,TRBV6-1,CASRGDYYGYTF,TGTGCCAGCAGGGGGGACTACTATGGCTACACCTTC
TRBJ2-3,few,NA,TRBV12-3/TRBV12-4,CASSFADTQYF,TGTGCCAGCAGTTTCGCAGATACGCAGTATTTT
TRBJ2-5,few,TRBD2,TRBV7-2,CASSSTGTSGGLETQYF,TGTGCCAGCAGCTCCACCGGGACTAGCGGGGGCTTAGAGACCCAGTACTTC
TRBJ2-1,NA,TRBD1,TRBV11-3,CASSLDRTGNEQFF,TGTGCCAGCAGCTTAGATAGGACAGGGAATGAGCAGTTCTTC
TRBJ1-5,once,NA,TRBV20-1,CSAGRVDQPQHF,TGCAGTGCTGGTAGAGTGGATCAGCCCCAGCATTTT
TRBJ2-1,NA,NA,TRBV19,CASSHREGYEQFF,TGTGCCAGTAGTCACAGGGAGGGCTACGAGCAGTTCTTC
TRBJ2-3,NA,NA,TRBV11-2,CFSCRARVGNQETQYF,TGTTTCAGCTGCCGGGCGCGGGTCGGCAACCAAGAGACCCAGTATTTT
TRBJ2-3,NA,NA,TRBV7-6,CVSSLGGLPPGDTQYF,TGTGTCAGCAGCTTAGGCGGTCTCCCCCCGGGAGATACGCAGTATTTT
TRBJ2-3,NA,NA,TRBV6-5,CASSYVGNTGAQYF,TGTGCCAGCAGTTACGTCGGGAACACCGGGGCGCAGTATTTT
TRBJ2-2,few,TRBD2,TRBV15,CATSRVAGANTGELFF,TGTGCCACCAGCAGGGTTGCGGGGGCGAACACCGGGGAGCTGTTTTTT
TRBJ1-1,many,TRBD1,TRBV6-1,CASSEGDRGTEAFF,TGTGCCAGCAGTGAGGGAGACAGGGGGACTGAAGCTTTCTTT
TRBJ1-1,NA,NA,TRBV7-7,CASRNTEAFF,TGTGCTAGCCGGAACACTGAAGCTTTCTTT
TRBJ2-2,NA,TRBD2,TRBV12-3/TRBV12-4,CASSPHSGGTGALFF,TGTGCCAGCAGTCCGCACAGCGGGGGCACCGGGGCGCTGTTTTTT
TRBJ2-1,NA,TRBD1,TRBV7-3,CASSPRTGGQPPDEQFF,TGTGCCAGCAGCCCTAGGACAGGGGGACAACCCCCAGATGAGCAGTTCTTC
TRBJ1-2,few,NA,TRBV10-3,CAISGGLRRGYGYTF,TGTGCCATCAGTGGGGGACTAAGAAGGGGCTATGGCTACACCTTC
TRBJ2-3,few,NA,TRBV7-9,CASSPPGNTQYF,TGTGCCAGCAGTCCCCCCGGGAATACGCAGTATTTT
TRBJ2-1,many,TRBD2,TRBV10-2,CASRDGHSGSRETQFF,TGCGCCAGCAGAGATGGACACAGCGGGAGTAGAGAGACCCAGTTCTTC
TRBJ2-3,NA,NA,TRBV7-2,CASSLWVQFTDTQYF,TGTGCCAGCAGCTTATGGGTACAGTTCACAGATACGCAGTATTTT
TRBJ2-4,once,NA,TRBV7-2,CASSVRGLWGKNIQYF,TGTGCCAGCAGCGTACGGGGGCTGTGGGGCAAAAACATTCAGTATTTC
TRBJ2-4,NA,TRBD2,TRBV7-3,CASSLTSGEEDIQYF,TGTGCCAGCAGCTTGACTAGCGGAGAGGAAGACATTCAGTACTTC
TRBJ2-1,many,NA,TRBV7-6,CASRRSQYNEQFF,TGTGCCAGCAGGAGGTCGCAGTACAATGAGCAGTTCTTC
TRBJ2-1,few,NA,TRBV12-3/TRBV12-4,CASTRQGLYNEQFF,TGTGCCAGCACCCGCCAGGGGCTCTACAATGAGCAGTTCTTC
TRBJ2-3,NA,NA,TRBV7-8,CASSRNWGTDTQYF,TGTGCCAGCTCACGGAATTGGGGCACAGATACGCAGTATTTT
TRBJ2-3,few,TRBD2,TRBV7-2,CASSLVRLGLGTDTQYF,TGTGCCAGCAGCTTAGTGAGGTTGGGACTAGGGACAGATACGCAGTATTTT
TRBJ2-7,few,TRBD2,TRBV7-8,CASSLEGGRVYEQYF,TGTGCCAGCAGCTTAGAGGGCGGGAGGGTTTACGAGCAGTACTTC
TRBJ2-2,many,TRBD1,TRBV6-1,CASSKQGSGELFF,TGTGCCAGCAGTAAACAGGGGTCCGGGGAGCTGTTTTTT
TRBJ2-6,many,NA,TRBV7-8,CASSLSGLDFSGANVLTF,TGTGCCAGCAGCTTATCTGGGTTAGACTTCTCTGGGGCCAACGTCCTGACTTTC